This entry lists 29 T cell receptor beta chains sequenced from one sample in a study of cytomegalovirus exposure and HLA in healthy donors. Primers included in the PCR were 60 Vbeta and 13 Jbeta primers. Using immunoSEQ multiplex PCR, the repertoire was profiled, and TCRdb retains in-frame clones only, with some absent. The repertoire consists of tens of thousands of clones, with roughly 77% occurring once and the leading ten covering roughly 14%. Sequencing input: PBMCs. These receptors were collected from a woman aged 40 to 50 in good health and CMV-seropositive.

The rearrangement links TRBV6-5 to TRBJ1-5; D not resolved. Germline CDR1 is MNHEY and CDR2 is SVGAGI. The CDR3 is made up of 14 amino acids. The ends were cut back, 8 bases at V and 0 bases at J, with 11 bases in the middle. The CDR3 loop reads CASAGAPSNQPQHF. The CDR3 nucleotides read TGTGCCAGCGCCGGAGCGCCTAGCAATCAGCCCCAGCATTTT.

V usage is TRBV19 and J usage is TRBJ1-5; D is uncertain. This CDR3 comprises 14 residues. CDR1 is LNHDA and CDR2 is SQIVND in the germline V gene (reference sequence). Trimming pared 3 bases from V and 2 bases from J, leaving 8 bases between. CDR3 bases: TGTGCCAGTAGTATCCAATCGGGCAATCAGCCCCAGCATTTT. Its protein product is CASSIQSGNQPQHF.

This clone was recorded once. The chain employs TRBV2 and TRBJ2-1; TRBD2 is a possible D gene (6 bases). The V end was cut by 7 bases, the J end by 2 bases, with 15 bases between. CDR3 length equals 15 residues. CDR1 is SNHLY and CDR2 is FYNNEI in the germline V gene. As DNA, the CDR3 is TGTGCCAGCAAACCGACTAGTGGAGCCTACAATGAGCAGTTCTTC. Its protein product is CASKPTSGAYNEQFF. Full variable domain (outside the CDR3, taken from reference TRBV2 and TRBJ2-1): EPEVTQTPSHQVTQMGQEVILRCVPISNHLYFYWYRQILGQKVEFLVSFYNNEISEKSEIFDDQFSVERPDGSNFTLKIRSTKLEDSAMYFCASKPTSGAYNEQFFGPGTRLTVL.

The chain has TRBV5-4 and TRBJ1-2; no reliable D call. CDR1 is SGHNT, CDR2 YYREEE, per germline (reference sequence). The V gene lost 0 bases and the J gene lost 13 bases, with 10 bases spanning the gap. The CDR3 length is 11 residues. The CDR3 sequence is CASSLGQKPTF. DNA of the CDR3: TGTGCCAGCAGCTTGGGCCAGAAACCCACCTTC.

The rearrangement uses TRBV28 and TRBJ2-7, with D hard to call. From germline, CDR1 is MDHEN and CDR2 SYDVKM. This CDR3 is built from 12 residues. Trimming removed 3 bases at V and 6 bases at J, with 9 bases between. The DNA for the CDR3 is TGTGCCAGCAGTTTCCCAACCAGCGAGCAGTACTTC. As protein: CASSFPTSEQYF.

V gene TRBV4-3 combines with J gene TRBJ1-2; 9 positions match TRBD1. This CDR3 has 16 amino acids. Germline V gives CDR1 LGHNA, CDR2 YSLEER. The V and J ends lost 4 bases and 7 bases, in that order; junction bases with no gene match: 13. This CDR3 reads CASSPLVPGQGAGYTF. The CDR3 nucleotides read TGCGCCAGCAGCCCTCTAGTGCCGGGACAGGGTGCTGGCTACACCTTC.

The CDR3 reads CASSLPGTISNEQFF. The CDR3, as DNA: TGTGCCAGCAGCTTGCCCGGGACTATTAGTAATGAGCAGTTCTTC. The chain joins TRBV5-4 to TRBJ2-1; 7 bases are shared with TRBD2. CDR3 length equals 15 residues. Germline lookup yields CDR1 SGHNT and CDR2 YYREEE (reference sequence). V lost 1 base, J lost 7 bases, and 8 bases stayed unmatched. The full variable domain, rest sourced from reference TRBV5-4 and TRBJ2-1, is ETGVTQSPTHLIKTRGQQVTLRCSSQSGHNTVSWYQQALGQGPQFIFQYYREEENGRGNFPPRFSGLQFPNYSSELNVNALELDDSALYLCASSLPGTISNEQFFGPGTRLTVL.

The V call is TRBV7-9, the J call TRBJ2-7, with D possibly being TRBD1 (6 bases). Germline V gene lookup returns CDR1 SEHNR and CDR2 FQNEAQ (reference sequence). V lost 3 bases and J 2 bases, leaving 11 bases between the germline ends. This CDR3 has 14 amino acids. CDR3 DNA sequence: TGTGCCAGCAGCTTCATGGGACAAACCTACGAGCAGTACTTC. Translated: CASSFMGQTYEQYF. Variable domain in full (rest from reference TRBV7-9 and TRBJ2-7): DTGVSQNPRHKITKRGQNVTFRCDPISEHNRLYWYRQTLGQGPEFLTYFQNEAQLEKSRLLSDRFSAERPKGSFSTLEIQRTEQGDSAMYLCASSFMGQTYEQYFGPGTRLTVT.

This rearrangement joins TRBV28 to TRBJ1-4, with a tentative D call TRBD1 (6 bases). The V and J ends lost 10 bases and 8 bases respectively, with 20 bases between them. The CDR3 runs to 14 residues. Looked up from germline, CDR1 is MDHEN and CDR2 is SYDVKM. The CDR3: CATLLLGAREKLFF. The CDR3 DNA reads TGTGCCACCCTTCTGCTGGGGGCGCGAGAAAAACTGTTTTTT. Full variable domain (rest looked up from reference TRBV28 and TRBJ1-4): DVKVTQSSRYLVKRTGEKVFLECVQDMDHENMFWYRQDPGLGLRLIYFSYDVKMKEKGDIPEGYSVSREKKERFSLILESASTNQTSMYLCATLLLGAREKLFFGSGTQLSVL.

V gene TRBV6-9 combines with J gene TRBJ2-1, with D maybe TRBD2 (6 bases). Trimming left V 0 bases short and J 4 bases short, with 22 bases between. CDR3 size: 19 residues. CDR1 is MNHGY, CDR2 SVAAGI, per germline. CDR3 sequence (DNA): TGTGCCAGCAGTTATTCCCAGCGGCAGTTGGGAGGACCGTACAATGAGCAGTTCTTC. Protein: CASSYSQRQLGGPYNEQFF.

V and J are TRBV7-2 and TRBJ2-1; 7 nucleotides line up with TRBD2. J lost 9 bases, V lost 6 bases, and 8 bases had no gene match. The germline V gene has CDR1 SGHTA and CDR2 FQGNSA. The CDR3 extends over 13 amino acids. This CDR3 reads CASSPLGGSEQFF. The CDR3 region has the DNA TGTGCCAGCAGTCCTCTGGGGGGGAGTGAGCAGTTCTTC.

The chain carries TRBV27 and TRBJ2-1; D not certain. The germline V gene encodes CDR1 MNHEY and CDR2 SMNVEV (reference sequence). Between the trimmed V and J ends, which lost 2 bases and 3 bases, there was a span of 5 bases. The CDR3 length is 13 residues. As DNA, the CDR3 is TGTGCCAGCAGTTTACCCAGCTACAATGAGCAGTTCTTC. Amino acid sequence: CASSLPSYNEQFF.

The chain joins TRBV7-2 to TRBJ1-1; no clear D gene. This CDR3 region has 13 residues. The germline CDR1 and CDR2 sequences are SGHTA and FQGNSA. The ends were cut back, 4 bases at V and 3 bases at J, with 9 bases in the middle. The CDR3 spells CASSSQDYTEAFF. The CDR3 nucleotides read TGTGCCAGCAGCTCCCAGGACTACACTGAAGCTTTCTTT.

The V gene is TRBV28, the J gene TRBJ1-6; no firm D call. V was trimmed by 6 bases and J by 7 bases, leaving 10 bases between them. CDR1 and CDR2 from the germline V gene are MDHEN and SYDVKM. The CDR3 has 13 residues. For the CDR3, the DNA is TGTGCCAGCAGACAGACCTTCAATTCACCCCTCCACTTT. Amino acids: CASRQTFNSPLHF.

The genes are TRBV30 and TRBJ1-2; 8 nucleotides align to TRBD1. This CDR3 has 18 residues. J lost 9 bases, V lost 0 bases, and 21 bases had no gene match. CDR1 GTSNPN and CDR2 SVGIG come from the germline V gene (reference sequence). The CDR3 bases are TGTGCCTGGAGTGTACTCCTCAAGAGGTGGACAGGGCCTATAAGCTACACCTTC. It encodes CAWSVLLKRWTGPISYTF.

CDR3 DNA sequence: TGTGCCAGCAGTGCTACAGGGGATTCACCCCTCCACTTT. Amino acids: CASSATGDSPLHF. This chain links TRBV2 with TRBJ1-6, with TRBD1 matching 7 bases. V gave up 4 bases and J gave up 8 bases; unmatched junction bases: 2. The germline V gene has CDR1 SNHLY and CDR2 FYNNEI. The CDR3 is made up of 13 amino acids.

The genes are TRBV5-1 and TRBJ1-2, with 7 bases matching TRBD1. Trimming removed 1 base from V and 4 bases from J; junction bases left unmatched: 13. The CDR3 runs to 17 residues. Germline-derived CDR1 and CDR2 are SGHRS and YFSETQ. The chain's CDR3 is CASSLHSTGKEIYGYTF. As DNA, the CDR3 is TGCGCCAGCAGCTTGCACTCGACAGGGAAGGAGATCTATGGCTACACCTTC.

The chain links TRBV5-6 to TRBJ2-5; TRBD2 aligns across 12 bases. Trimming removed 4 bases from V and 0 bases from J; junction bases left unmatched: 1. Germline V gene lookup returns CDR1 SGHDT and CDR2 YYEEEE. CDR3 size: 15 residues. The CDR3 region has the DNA TGTGCCAGCAGCGGGACTAGCGGGTACCAAGAGACCCAGTACTTC. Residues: CASSGTSGYQETQYF.

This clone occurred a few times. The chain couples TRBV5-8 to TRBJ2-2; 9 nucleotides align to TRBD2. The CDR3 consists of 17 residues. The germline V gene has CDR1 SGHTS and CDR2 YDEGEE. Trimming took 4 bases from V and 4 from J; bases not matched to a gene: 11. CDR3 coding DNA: TGTGCCAGCAGCCCGAGGGCGGGAGGGCCGGCCACCGGGGAGCTGTTTTTT. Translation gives CASSPRAGGPATGELFF.

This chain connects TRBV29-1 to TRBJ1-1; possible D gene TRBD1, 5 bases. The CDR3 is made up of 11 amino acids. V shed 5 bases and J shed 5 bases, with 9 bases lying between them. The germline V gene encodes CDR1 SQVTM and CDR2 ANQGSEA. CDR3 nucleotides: TGCAGCGTTATTCCAGGGACTGAAGCTTTCTTT. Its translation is CSVIPGTEAFF.

The CDR3 region has the DNA TGTGCCAGCAGCCCTACCGGACTAGCGGGAGACGAGCAGTACTTC. Its translation is CASSPTGLAGDEQYF. The V call is TRBV28, the J call TRBJ2-7, with TRBD2 matching over 13 bases. Trimming took 6 bases from V and 5 from J; bases not matched to a gene: 7. The CDR3 has 15 residues. Germline V lookup: CDR1 MDHEN, CDR2 SYDVKM.

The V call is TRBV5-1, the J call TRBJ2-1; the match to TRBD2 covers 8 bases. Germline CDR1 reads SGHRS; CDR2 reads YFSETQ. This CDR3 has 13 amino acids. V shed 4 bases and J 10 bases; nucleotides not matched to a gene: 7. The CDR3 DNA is TGCGCCAGCAGCGGCGGACTAGCTCTCGAGCAGTTCTTC. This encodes CASSGGLALEQFF.

The CDR3, as DNA: TGTGCCAGCAGTTTGGGGGAGGCGGAGACCCAGTACTTC. It codes for CASSLGEAETQYF. The V call is TRBV7-9, the J call TRBJ2-5; perhaps TRBD2 as D (6 bases). The V end was cut by 6 bases, the J end by 5 bases, with 13 bases between. CDR3 length: 13 amino acids. Germline CDR1 and CDR2: SEHNR and FQNEAQ (reference sequence).

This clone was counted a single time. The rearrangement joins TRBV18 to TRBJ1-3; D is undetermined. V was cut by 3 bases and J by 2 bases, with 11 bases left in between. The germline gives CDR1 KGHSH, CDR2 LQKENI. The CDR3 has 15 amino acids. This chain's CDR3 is CASSPGQAAGNTIYF. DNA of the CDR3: TGTGCCAGCTCACCTGGCCAGGCCGCTGGAAACACCATATATTTT.

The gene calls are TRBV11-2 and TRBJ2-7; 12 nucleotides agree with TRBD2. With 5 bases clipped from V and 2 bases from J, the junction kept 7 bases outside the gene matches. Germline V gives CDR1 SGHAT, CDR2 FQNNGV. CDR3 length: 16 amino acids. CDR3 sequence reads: CASSPASGRGPYEQYF. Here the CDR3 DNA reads TGTGCCAGCAGCCCGGCTAGCGGGAGGGGGCCCTACGAGCAGTACTTC.

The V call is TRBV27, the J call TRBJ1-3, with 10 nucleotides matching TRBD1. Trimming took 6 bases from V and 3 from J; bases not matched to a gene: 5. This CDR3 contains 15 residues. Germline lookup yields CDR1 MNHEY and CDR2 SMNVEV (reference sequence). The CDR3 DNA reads TGTGCCAGCAGACCGACAGGGGGCGGTGGAAACACCATATATTTT. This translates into CASRPTGGGGNTIYF.

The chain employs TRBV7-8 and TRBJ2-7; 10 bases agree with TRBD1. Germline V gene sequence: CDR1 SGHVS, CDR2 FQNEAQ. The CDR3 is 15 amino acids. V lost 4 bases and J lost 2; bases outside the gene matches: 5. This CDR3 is CASSSEGQGAYEQYF. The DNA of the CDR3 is TGTGCCAGCAGCTCGGAAGGACAGGGGGCCTACGAGCAGTACTTC.

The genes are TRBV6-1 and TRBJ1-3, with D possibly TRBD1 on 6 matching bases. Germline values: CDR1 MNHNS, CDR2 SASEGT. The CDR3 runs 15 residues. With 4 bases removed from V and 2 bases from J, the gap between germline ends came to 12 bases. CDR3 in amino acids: CASSVPPGAGNTIYF. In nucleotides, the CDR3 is TGTGCCAGCAGTGTTCCTCCAGGGGCTGGAAACACCATATATTTT.

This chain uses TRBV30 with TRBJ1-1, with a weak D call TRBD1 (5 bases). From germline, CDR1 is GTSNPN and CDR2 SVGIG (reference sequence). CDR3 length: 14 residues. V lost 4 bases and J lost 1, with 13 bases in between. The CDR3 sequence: CAWTWGGGNTEAFF. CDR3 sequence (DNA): TGTGCCTGGACCTGGGGGGGAGGGAACACTGAAGCTTTCTTT. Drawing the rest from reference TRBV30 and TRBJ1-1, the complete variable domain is SQTIHQWPATLVQPVGSPLSLECTVEGTSNPNLYWYRQAAGRGLQLLFYSVGIGQISSEVPQNLSASRPQDRQFILSSKKLLLSDSGFYLCAWTWGGGNTEAFFGQGTRLTVV.